The present TCR beta chain was sequenced within a study of identifying expanded T cells in peripheral blood. The protocol was immunoSEQ multiplex PCR, while the TCRdb copy is restricted to in-frame clones and leaves out a portion. The sample includes 50,000 to 70,000 clones, approximately 89% of them seen just once. The V gene end was trimmed by 2 bases and the J gene end by 5 bases; junction bases not matched to a gene: 8. CDR1 and CDR2 (germline): LGHNA, YSLEER. There are 15 residues in the CDR3. No infections or other immune events were documented during collection. For this clone: Its antigen is not known.

Study-wide results and caveats: Over around two and four weeks, about 16 and 19 clones changed, versus approximately 1.1 between replicates. Two-week clone count variance significantly increased as total template count grew.

This receptor was identified in a person between 18 and 75 years old in good health. The V gene is TRBV4-3, the J gene TRBJ2-7; TRBD1 agrees at 8 bases. The sample comprised blood. The CDR3 nucleotides are TGCGCCAGCAGCCAAAGCTGGACAGGGCCCCACGAGCAGTACTTC. This codes for CASSQSWTGPHEQYF.